Sequencing of this T cell receptor (beta chain) was carried out in a study of control samples from healthy donors and cancer patients. Trimming cost V 3 bases and J 1 base, with 9 bases left between them. This CDR3 spans 13 amino acids. CDR1 is SQVTM, CDR2 ANQGSEA, per germline. Only a few counts were recorded for this clone. Profiled with immunoSEQ multiplex PCR; TCRdb holds only in-frame clones, not every one. This sample has about 20,000 clones, with about 88% found just once. The TCR was taken from a woman aged 55-70 years with head and neck cancer. Sequenced input: PBMCs. The V and J genes are TRBV29-1 and TRBJ1-1; D uncertain. This chain's CDR3 is CSVEVGRNTEAFF. The CDR3 coding sequence is TGCAGCGTTGAGGTCGGCAGGAACACTGAAGCTTTCTTT.